This T cell receptor beta chain was sequenced for a study of shared clonotypes between healthy human individuals. Turning to the study itself: In total, the donors were two women and a few men aged 18 to 49. Researchers assigned three CD4 naive, three CD4 memory, two CD8 naive and one CD8 memory plate to each donor.

Genomic DNA from each subset was divided evenly over several immunoSEQ plates. Method: immunoSEQ multiplex PCR; TCRdb's copy keeps in-frame clones and lacks some. The table has 2 million to 2.5 million clones, about 93% seen once. Terminally differentiated effector memory CD45RA+ cells were excluded by CCR7 positive selection of CD45RO-negative cells. Material for sequencing was naive CD8+ T cells from PBMCs. The sequence came from a man younger than 30 in good health. Some clones in this sample may be carry-over from other donors' samples.

In DNA form, the CDR3 reads TGTGCCAGCAGTGAGGGGCATCGGTATGGCTACACCTTC. This translates into CASSEGHRYGYTF. The chain couples TRBV6-1 to TRBJ1-2, with a tentative D call TRBD1 (5 bases). Trimming cost V 3 bases and J 5 bases, with 10 bases left between them. This CDR3 spans 13 amino acids. Germline V gives CDR1 MNHNS, CDR2 SASEGT.